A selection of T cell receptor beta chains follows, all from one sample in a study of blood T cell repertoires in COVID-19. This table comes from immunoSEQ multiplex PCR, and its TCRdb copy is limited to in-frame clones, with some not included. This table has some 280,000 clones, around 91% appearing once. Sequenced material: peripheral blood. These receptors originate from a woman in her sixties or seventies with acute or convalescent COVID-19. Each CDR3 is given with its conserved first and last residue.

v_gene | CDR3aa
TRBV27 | CASSSPGTSGVYEQYF
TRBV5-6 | CASSPTDRFNPYEQYF
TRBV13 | CASKTAVEVTEAFF
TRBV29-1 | CSVGDTRNEKLFF
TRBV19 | CASSMGDRSYEQYF
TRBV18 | CASSPKLQNYGYTF
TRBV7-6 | CASSFNLRDRGSEQYF
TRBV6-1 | CASSEFWFGGANTGELFF
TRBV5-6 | CASSLDEAGRRPQHF
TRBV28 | CASSIRQFYSNQPQHF
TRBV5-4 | CASSLGSPSGAYEQYF
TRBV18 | CASSPNGTGDQPQHF
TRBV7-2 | CASSLVGTGWNTGELFF
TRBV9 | CASSRTSGSYETQYF
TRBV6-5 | CASSYDNRGRYGYTF
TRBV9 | CASSATGTRSPLHF
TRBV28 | CASSPLAGVNEQFF
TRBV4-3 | CASSHYRGATNEKLFF
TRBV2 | CASSGLGRKLFF
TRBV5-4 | CASSLKQGGTFQETQYF
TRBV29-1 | CSVRQARMNTEAFF
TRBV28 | CASSRGTKYGYTF
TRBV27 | CASTGLAGGSTDTQYF
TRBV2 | CASSAVLSYEQYF
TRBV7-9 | CASSFADRGLGNEQFF
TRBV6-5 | CASRTSSNQPQHF
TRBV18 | CASSPGPDGYTF
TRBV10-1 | CPPPGQGIFQPQHF
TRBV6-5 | CASRDRGITEAFF
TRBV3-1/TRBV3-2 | CASSQDKLSNQPQHF
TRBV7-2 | CASSPVAPRAGASYEQYF
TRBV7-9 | CASSSNSGGYGYTF
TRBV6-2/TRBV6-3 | CASSQDYGELFF
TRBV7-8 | CASSLVTGGTQYF
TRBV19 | CASSGTSTNEKLFF
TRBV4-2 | CASSQELAGGPESETQYF
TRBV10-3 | CATGLTSGGVTDTQYF
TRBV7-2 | CASSPIGGGSNQPQHF
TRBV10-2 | CASGTGPRYF